The 5 T cell receptor beta chains given below trace back to one sample, sequenced in a study of neurological immune-mediated disorders. TCRdb reanalysed the 5' RACE reads using MiXCR and keeps one entry per CDR3 protein. The sample yields some 95,000 distinct CDR3 sequences, roughly 3.5% seen once. Sequencing used PBMCs. Receptors were obtained from a woman under 30 with multiple sclerosis.

The chain recombines TRBV20-1 with TRBJ2-7, with D hard to call. From germline, CDR1 is DFQATT and CDR2 SNEGSKA (reference sequence). V was trimmed by 5 bases and J by 1 base, leaving 9 bases between them. CDR3 length: 12 residues. The CDR3 region is CSAQLTSYEQYF. The CDR3 nucleotides are TGCAGTGCTCAGCTGACTTCCTACGAGCAGTACTTC.

This clonotype was detected many times. The V gene is TRBV10-3, the J gene TRBJ2-6; possibly TRBD2 for D (6 bases). V lost 2 bases and J lost 4, with 15 bases in between. Germline lookup yields CDR1 ENHRY and CDR2 SYGVKD. There are 17 residues in the CDR3. The CDR3 spells CAISEPSGSGGANVLTF. In DNA, the CDR3 is TGTGCCATCAGTGAGCCGAGCGGGTCGGGCGGGGCCAACGTCCTGACTTTC.

At least ten counts were recorded for this clonotype. In DNA form, the CDR3 reads TGTGCCAGCAGCCAAGGGAGGGTAGACTATGGCTACACCTTC. Protein sequence: CASSQGRVDYGYTF. The chain has TRBV4-2 and TRBJ1-2; no clear D. The CDR3 covers 14 residues. Germline V gives CDR1 LGHNA, CDR2 YNFKEQ. V was cut by 1 base and J by 3 bases, with 9 bases left in between.

This clonotype was found many times. The J gene is TRBJ2-3, the V gene TRBV4-3; D possibly matches TRBD1 or TRBD2 (6 bases each). Trimming removed 0 bases at V and 5 bases at J, with 18 bases between. Germline V gene lookup returns CDR1 LGHNA and CDR2 YSLEER. The CDR3 spans 17 residues. Written as DNA, the CDR3 is TGCGCCAGCAGCCAAGATCCGGGGGCTGACGTACTAGATACGCAGTATTTT. This translates into CASSQDPGADVLDTQYF.

At least ten counts were recorded for this clonotype. V gene TRBV5-6 combines with J gene TRBJ2-3, with D uncertain. Germline V lookup: CDR1 SGHDT, CDR2 YYEEEE. The CDR3 length is 17 residues. The V gene lost 1 base and the J gene lost 2 bases, with 17 bases spanning the gap. Here the CDR3 reads CASSLYYDLTPTDTQYF. CDR3 coding DNA: TGTGCCAGCAGCTTGTATTATGATTTAACCCCCACAGATACGCAGTATTTT.